The source of this TCR beta chain is a study of cytomegalovirus exposure and HLA in healthy donors (dated by TCRdb to about 2017). Concerning the study at large: A later analysis indicated that the 95 to 150 validation repertoires were generated on the platform also employed for the roughly 650 repertoires of the first cohort. The study aimed to test whether signatures of past pathogen exposure could be identified by cataloging public T cell receptors. To predict cytomegalovirus infection status, the study brought together high-throughput TCR immunosequencing, statistical association of individual TCRs with disease status, and machine learning. In addition to the first cohort of 500 to 850 subjects, a separate validation cohort of 120 different subjects was used.

The donors were included in the validation cohort of 130 or so subjects, a group kept apart from the approximately 690-subject first cohort. Receptors were amplified or captured by the immunoSEQ multiplex PCR assay. The published analysis was carried out like this. A statistical classification framework was built to diagnose cytomegalovirus status from the catalog of TCR beta chain sequences. Here the immuneACCESS table is served through TCRdb, limited to in-frame sequences with V and J called. Missing clones are a known gap in these copies; in checked studies unresolved V genes cover under half, and the rest lacks a known reason. The DNA was the basis for D and trimming; V, J and clone size are from that table. A total of some 250,000 clones appear in this sample, almost 90% of them only once. 0.3% to 0.4% of the sample is taken by the ten largest. Details on this clone: Its antigen is currently not known. An end of the junction does not agree with germline; a read error may underlie this.

Sequences KGHSH (CDR1) and LQKENI (CDR2) are obtained from the germline V gene. The CDR3 covers 14 residues, taking in both the cysteine and the phenylalanine. The only DNA kept is the CDR3, 42 bases in frame from the first base. The full study reports these points: Across donors, most TCR sequences were observed very rarely, whereas some public TCRs were present in many individuals. All 130 or so repertoires were used to score co-occurrence in the validation cohort in a later analysis, because that analysis had no HLA typing for the cohort. The classifier was reported to diagnose cytomegalovirus status with high specificity and sensitivity in both the original cohort and the validation cohort. A later analysis found that TCRs clustered in the first cohort also tended to co-occur in the roughly 120 validation repertoires, with more than 90% of cluster scores above 0. In vitro tests confirmed that a few of the cytomegalovirus-associated TCR beta chains recognize cytomegalovirus antigens. A total of fewer than 200 TCR beta chains were listed by the study as associated with cytomegalovirus. It was suggested by the authors that the approach could potentially be generalized to other disease states and immunological phenotypes.

The sequence was obtained from a woman in her late teens or twenties in good health and CMV-seronegative. The chain is made from TRBV18 and TRBJ2-5, with the D gene not clear enough to name. Sequenced: PBMCs. The CDR3 protein: CASSPPAYQESQYF. The DNA sequence follows: TGTGCCAGCTCACCACCAGCTTACCAAGAGTCCCAGTACTTC. Reference TRBV18 and TRBJ2-5 proteins supply the regions before and after the CDR3; the full variable domain is: NAGVMQNPRHLVRRRGQEARLRCSPMKGHSHVYWYRQLPEEGLKFMVYLQKENIIDESGMPKERFSAEFPKEGPSILRIQQVVRGDSAAYFCASSPPAYQESQYFGPGTRLLVL.